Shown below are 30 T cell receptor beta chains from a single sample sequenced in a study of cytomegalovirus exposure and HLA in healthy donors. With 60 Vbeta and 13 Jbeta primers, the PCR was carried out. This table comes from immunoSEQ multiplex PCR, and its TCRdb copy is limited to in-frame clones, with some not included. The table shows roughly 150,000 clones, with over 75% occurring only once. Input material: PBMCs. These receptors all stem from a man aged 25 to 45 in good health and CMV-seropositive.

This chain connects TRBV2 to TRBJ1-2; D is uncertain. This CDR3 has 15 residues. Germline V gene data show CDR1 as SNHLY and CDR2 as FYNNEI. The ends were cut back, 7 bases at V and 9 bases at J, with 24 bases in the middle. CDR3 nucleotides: TGTGCCAGCAAGGCCGAACGGACCGAGGCCGGGAGCTACACCTTC. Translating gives CASKAERTEAGSYTF.

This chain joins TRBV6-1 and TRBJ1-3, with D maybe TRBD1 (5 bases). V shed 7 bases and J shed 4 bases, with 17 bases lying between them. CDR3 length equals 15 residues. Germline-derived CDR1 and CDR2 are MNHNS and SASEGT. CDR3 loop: CASKPSGGAGNTIYF. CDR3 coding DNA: TGTGCCAGCAAACCCTCTGGAGGGGCCGGAAACACCATATATTTT.

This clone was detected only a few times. CDR3 protein: CAASDRQKNTEAFF. As DNA, the CDR3 is TGTGCCGCATCCGACAGGCAGAAGAACACTGAAGCTTTCTTT. V is TRBV25-1 and J is TRBJ1-1; D possibly corresponds to TRBD1 (6 bases). Trimming took off 11 bases at V and 1 base at J, with 17 bases between the two ends. Per germline, CDR1 MGHDK and CDR2 SYGVNS. The CDR3 length is 14 residues.

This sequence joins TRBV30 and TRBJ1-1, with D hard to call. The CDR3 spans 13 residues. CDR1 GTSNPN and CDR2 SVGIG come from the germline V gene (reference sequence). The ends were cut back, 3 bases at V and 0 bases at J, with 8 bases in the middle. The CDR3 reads CAWREGLNTEAFF. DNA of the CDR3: TGTGCCTGGAGAGAGGGCTTGAACACTGAAGCTTTCTTT. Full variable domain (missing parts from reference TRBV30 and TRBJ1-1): SQTIHQWPATLVQPVGSPLSLECTVEGTSNPNLYWYRQAAGRGLQLLFYSVGIGQISSEVPQNLSASRPQDRQFILSSKKLLLSDSGFYLCAWREGLNTEAFFGQGTRLTVV.

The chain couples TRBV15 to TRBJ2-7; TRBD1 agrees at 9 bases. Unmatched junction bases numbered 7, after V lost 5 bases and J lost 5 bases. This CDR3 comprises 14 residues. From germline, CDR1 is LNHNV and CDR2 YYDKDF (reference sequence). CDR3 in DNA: TGTGCCACCAGCCGGGACAGGGAGACCCACGAGCAGTACTTC. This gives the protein CATSRDRETHEQYF.

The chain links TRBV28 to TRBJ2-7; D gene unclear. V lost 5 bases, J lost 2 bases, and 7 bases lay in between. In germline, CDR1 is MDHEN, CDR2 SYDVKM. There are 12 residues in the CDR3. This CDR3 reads CASSRVPYEQYF. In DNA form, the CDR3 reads TGTGCCAGCAGTCGGGTACCCTACGAGCAGTACTTC. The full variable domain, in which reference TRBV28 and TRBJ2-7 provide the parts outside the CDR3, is DVKVTQSSRYLVKRTGEKVFLECVQDMDHENMFWYRQDPGLGLRLIYFSYDVKMKEKGDIPEGYSVSREKKERFSLILESASTNQTSMYLCASSRVPYEQYFGPGTRLTVT.

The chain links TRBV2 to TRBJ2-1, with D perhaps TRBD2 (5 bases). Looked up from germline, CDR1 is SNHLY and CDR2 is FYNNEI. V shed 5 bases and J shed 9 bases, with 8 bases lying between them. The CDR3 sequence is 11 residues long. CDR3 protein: CASSTSLEQFF. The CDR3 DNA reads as TGTGCCAGCAGTACTAGTCTTGAGCAGTTCTTC.

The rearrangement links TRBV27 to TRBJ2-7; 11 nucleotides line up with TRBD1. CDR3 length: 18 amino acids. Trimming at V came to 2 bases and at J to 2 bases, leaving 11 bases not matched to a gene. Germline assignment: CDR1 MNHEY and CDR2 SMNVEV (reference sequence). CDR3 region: CASSLTGQGVAEAYEQYF. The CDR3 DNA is TGTGCCAGCAGTTTAACGGGACAGGGGGTCGCCGAAGCCTACGAGCAGTACTTC.

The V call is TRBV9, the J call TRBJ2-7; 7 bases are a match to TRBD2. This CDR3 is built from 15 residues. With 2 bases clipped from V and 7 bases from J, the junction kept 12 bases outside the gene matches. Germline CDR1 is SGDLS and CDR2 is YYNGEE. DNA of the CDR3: TGTGCCAGCAGCGTGGGCCTAGCGGATATACGGGAGCAGTACTTC. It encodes CASSVGLADIREQYF.

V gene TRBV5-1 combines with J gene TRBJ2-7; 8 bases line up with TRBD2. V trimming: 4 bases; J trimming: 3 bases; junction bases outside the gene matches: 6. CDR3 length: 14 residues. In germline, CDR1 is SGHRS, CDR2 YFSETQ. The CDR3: CASSLTSGNYEQYF. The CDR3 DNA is TGCGCCAGCAGCCTAACTAGCGGAAACTACGAGCAGTACTTC.

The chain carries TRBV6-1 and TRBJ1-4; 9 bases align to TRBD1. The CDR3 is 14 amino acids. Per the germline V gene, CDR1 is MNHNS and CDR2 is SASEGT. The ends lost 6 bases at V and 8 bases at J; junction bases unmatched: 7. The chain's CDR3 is CASRMTGGIEKLFF. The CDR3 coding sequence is TGTGCCAGCAGGATGACAGGGGGTATCGAAAAACTGTTTTTT.

The CDR3, as DNA: TGTGCCAGCAGCTCCCTAGTAGGACTAGCGGGGGACAATGAGCAGTTCTTC. Translation gives CASSSLVGLAGDNEQFF. This sequence joins TRBV11-2 and TRBJ2-1; 13 bases match TRBD2. Trimming cost V 4 bases and J 5 bases; bases outside gene matches: 8. Germline assignment: CDR1 SGHAT and CDR2 FQNNGV. This CDR3 has 17 residues.

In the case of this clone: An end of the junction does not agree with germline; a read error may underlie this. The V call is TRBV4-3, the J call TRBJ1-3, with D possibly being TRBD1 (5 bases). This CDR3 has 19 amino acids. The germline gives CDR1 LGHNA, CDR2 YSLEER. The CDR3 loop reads CASSQEVPVGGLAGNTIYF. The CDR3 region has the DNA TGCGCCAGCAGTCAAGAGGTCCCGGTCGGGGGACTAGCTGGAAACACCATATATTTT.

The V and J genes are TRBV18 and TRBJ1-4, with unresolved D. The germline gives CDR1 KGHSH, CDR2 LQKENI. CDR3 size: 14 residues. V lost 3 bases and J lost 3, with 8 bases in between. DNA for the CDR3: TGTGCCAGCTCACCCGGTTCGGCTAATGAAAAACTGTTTTTT. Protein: CASSPGSANEKLFF.

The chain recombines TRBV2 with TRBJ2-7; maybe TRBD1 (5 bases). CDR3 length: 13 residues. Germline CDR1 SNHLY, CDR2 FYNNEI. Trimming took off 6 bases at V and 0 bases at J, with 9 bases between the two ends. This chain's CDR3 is CASRDTLSYEQYF. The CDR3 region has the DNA TGTGCCAGCAGGGACACCCTCTCCTACGAGCAGTACTTC.

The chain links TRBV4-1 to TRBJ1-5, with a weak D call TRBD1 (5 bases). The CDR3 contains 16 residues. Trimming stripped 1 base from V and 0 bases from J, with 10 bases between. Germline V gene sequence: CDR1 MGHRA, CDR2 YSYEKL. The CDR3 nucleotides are TGCGCCAGCAGCCAAGTGGTGGGGGGTAGCAATCAGCCCCAGCATTTT. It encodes CASSQVVGGSNQPQHF.

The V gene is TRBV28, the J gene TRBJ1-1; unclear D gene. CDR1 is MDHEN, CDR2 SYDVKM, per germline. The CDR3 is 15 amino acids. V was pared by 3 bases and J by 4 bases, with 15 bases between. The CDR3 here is CASSFYPRSGTEAFF. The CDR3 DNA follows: TGTGCCAGCAGTTTCTACCCCCGATCGGGCACTGAAGCTTTCTTT.

The CDR3 DNA reads as TGTGCCAGCAGTGACTCACGGGGGACTGAAGCTTTCTTT. It translates to CASSDSRGTEAFF. V is TRBV6-4 and J is TRBJ1-1; possible D gene TRBD1, 5 bases. CDR3 length equals 13 residues. Germline CDR1 and CDR2: MRHNA and SNTAGT. Between the trimmed V and J ends, which lost 0 bases and 5 bases, there was a span of 7 bases.

The CDR3 is CASSFGQQYGYTF. The CDR3 coding sequence is TGTGCCAGCAGTTTTGGGCAGCAATATGGCTACACCTTC. The chain has TRBV27 and TRBJ1-2; no clear D. V gave up 3 bases and J gave up 5 bases, with 10 bases separating them. The CDR3 consists of 13 residues. Germline loops: CDR1 MNHEY, CDR2 SMNVEV (reference sequence).

CDR3 protein: CASSQDKSGQMLFATF. CDR3 coding DNA: TGCGCCAGCAGCCAAGATAAGTCGGGACAGATGCTATTTGCCACCTTC. The chain employs TRBV4-3 and TRBJ1-2, with TRBD1 matching 7 bases. Germline assignment: CDR1 LGHNA and CDR2 YSLEER. The trim removed 0 bases at V and 13 bases at J, leaving 17 bases unmatched. The CDR3 is 16 amino acids.

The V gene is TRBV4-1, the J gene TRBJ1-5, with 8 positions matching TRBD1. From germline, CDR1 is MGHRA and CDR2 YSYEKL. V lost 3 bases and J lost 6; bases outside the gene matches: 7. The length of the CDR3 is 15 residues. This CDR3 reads CASSHGQGESQPQHF. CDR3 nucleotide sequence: TGCGCCAGCAGCCACGGACAGGGCGAGAGTCAGCCCCAGCATTTT.

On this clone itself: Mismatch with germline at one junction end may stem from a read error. The CDR3 spells CASSPDRYEQCF. Here the CDR3 DNA reads TGTGCCAGCAGCCCCGACAGATACGAGCAGTGCTTC. The V and J genes are TRBV7-8 and TRBJ2-7; a weak D match, TRBD1 (5 bases). Germline V gives CDR1 SGHVS, CDR2 FQNEAQ. This CDR3 comprises 12 residues.

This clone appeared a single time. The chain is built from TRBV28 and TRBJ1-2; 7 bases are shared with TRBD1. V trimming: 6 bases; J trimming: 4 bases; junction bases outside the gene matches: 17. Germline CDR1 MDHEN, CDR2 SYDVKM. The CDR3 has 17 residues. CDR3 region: CASSPTSRDSDSYGYTF. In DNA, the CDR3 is TGTGCCAGCAGCCCTACCTCCAGGGACAGCGATTCCTATGGCTACACCTTC.

The CDR3 bases are TGTGCCAGCTCCGCGGGTCGGGGGACCTCCTACGAGCAGTACTTC. Its translation: CASSAGRGTSYEQYF. V usage is TRBV7-2 and J usage is TRBJ2-7, with D perhaps matching TRBD2 (6 bases). CDR3 length: 15 residues. The germline CDR1 and CDR2 sequences are SGHTA and FQGNSA. V shed 8 bases and J shed 0 bases, with 17 bases lying between them.

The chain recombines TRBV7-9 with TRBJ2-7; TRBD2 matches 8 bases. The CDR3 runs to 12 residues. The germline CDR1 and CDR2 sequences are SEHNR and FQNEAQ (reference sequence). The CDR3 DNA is TGTTCCACAACCACGGGGGGGTACGAGCAGTACTTC. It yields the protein CSTTTGGYEQYF.

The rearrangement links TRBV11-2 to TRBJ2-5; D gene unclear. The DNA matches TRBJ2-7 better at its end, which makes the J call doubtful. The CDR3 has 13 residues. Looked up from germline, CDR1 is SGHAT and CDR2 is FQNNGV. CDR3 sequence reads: CASSSRRSYEQYF. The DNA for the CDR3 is TGTGCCAGCAGCTCGCGACGGAGCTACGAGCAGTACTTC.

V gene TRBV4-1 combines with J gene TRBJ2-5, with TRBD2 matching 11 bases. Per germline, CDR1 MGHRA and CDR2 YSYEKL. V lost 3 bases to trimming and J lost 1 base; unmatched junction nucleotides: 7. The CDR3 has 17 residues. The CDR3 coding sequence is TGCGCCAGCAGCCAGGTACCTAGCGGGGGGACCCAAGAGACCCAGTACTTC. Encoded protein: CASSQVPSGGTQETQYF.

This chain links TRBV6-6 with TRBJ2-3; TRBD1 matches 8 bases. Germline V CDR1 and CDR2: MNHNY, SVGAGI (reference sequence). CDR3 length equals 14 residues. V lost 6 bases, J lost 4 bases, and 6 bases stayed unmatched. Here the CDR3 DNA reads TGTGCCAGCAGGCCGGGACAGGTTGCAGATACGCAGTATTTT. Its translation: CASRPGQVADTQYF.

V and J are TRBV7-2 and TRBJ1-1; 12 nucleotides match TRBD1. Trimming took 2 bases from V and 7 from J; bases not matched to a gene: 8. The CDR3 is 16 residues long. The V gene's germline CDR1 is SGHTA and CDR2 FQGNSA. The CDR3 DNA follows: TGTGCCAGCAGCTTAACCCCAGGGACAGGGGGCGTTGAAGCTTTCTTT. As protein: CASSLTPGTGGVEAFF.

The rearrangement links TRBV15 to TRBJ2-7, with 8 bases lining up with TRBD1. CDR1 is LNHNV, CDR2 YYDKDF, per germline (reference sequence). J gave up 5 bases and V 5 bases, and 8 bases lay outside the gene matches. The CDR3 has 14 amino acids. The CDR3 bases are TGTGCCACCAGCTTAGACAGGGGAAACAACGAGCAGTACTTC. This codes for CATSLDRGNNEQYF. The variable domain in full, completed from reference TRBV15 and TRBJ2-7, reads DAMVIQNPRYQVTQFGKPVTLSCSQTLNHNVMYWYQQKSSQAPKLLFHYYDKDFNNEADTPDNFQSRRPNTSFCFLDIRSPGLGDTAMYLCATSLDRGNNEQYFGPGTRLTVT.